This passage covers 13 T cell receptor beta chains from one sample sequenced in a study of shared clonotypes between healthy human individuals. The method was immunoSEQ multiplex PCR; TCRdb's version includes in-frame clones alone and lacks a portion of them. The data hold hundreds of thousands of clones, with 79% observed a single time. The sample was PBMCs. All receptors come from a middle-aged woman in good health. Some clones in this sample may be carry-over from other donors' samples.

The chain has TRBV11-2 and TRBJ1-1, with D hard to call. The ends were cut back, 5 bases at V and 5 bases at J, with 12 bases in the middle. Germline V gene lookup returns CDR1 SGHAT and CDR2 FQNNGV. The CDR3 loop spans 13 amino acids. The CDR3: CASSTPSGTEAFF. In DNA, the CDR3 is TGTGCCAGCAGCACCCCGTCCGGTACTGAAGCTTTCTTT.

The chain combines TRBV10-2 with TRBJ1-2; the D gene is possibly TRBD1 (6 bases). Germline CDR1 WSHSY, CDR2 SAAADI. Trimming left V 6 bases short and J 5 bases short, with 13 bases between. The CDR3 covers 13 residues. The CDR3 DNA follows: TGCGCCAGCAGCGACGACAGGAGATATGGCTACACCTTC. Translated: CASSDDRRYGYTF.

The genes are TRBV29-1 and TRBJ2-3; a possible D gene is TRBD2 (6 bases). This CDR3 is built from 14 residues. CDR1 is SQVTM and CDR2 is ANQGSEA in the germline V gene. V gave up 1 base and J gave up 3 bases, with 11 bases separating them. CDR3 nucleotide sequence: TGCAGCGTTGAAGTGGGAGGTGTGACAGATACGCAGTATTTT. This translates into CSVEVGGVTDTQYF.

The chain joins TRBV9 to TRBJ2-1; 8 bases map to TRBD2. The germline CDR1 and CDR2 sequences are SGDLS and YYNGEE. This CDR3 has 16 amino acids. J gave up 3 bases and V 0 bases, and 5 bases lay outside the gene matches. CDR3 coding DNA: TGTGCCAGCAGCGTAGGCGGTAGCGGGATCTACAATGAGCAGTTCTTC. It codes for CASSVGGSGIYNEQFF.

V is TRBV19 and J is TRBJ2-7, with 8 bases that match TRBD2. V was clipped by 4 bases and J by 6 bases; unmatched bases: 5. Germline V gene lookup returns CDR1 LNHDA and CDR2 SQIVND (reference sequence). The length of the CDR3 is 13 residues. CDR3 protein: CASSTGLVREQYF. The CDR3 nucleotides read TGTGCCAGTAGTACGGGACTAGTCCGCGAGCAGTACTTC.

The chain has TRBV10-3 and TRBJ2-1; TRBD2 matches 8 bases. The trim removed 6 bases at V and 7 bases at J, leaving 2 bases unmatched. Per the germline V gene, CDR1 is ENHRY and CDR2 is SYGVKD. This CDR3 comprises 12 residues. Here the CDR3 reads CAIRGLENEQFF. In DNA, the CDR3 is TGTGCCATCAGGGGACTAGAGAATGAGCAGTTCTTC.

The J gene is TRBJ2-7, the V gene TRBV7-6; D gene ambiguous. With 2 bases removed from V and 6 bases from J, the gap between germline ends came to 11 bases. Germline CDR1 reads SGHVS; CDR2 reads FNYEAQ. The CDR3 has 13 amino acids. The CDR3 here is CASSLQWEGEQYF. The CDR3 DNA reads as TGTGCCAGCAGCTTACAGTGGGAAGGCGAGCAGTACTTC.

This chain joins TRBV6-6 and TRBJ1-5; a possible D gene is TRBD1 (6 bases). The germline V gene encodes CDR1 MNHNY and CDR2 SVGAGI (reference sequence). This CDR3 contains 13 residues. Deletions cut 5 bases from V and 4 bases from J, with 9 bases between. The CDR3 spells CASSPDRNQPQHF. CDR3 sequence (DNA): TGTGCCAGCAGTCCAGACAGGAATCAGCCCCAGCATTTT.

The V call is TRBV15, the J call TRBJ2-5; TRBD2 might be the D (6 bases). The germline V gene encodes CDR1 LNHNV and CDR2 YYDKDF (reference sequence). V was clipped by 0 bases and J by 3 bases, with 17 bases between them. The CDR3 has 17 amino acids. Here the CDR3 reads CATSRDLIAAPKETQYF. CDR3 bases: TGTGCCACCAGCAGAGATTTGATAGCGGCCCCAAAAGAGACCCAGTACTTC. The full variable domain, its missing parts supplied by reference TRBV15 and TRBJ2-5, is DAMVIQNPRYQVTQFGKPVTLSCSQTLNHNVMYWYQQKSSQAPKLLFHYYDKDFNNEADTPDNFQSRRPNTSFCFLDIRSPGLGDTAMYLCATSRDLIAAPKETQYFGPGTRLLVL.

J is TRBJ1-1 and V is TRBV5-1; maybe TRBD1 (5 bases). The CDR3 extends over 13 amino acids. Trimming cost V 2 bases and J 1 base, with 6 bases left between them. CDR1 is SGHRS and CDR2 is YFSETQ in the germline V gene. The CDR3 sequence: CASSLQANTEAFF. The CDR3 DNA is TGCGCCAGCAGCTTACAGGCGAACACTGAAGCTTTCTTT.

The chain couples TRBV28 to TRBJ1-5, with D uncertain. Germline V lookup: CDR1 MDHEN, CDR2 SYDVKM. The CDR3 runs to 17 residues. The V end lost 2 bases, the J end lost 4 bases, and 18 bases lay between the germline ends. CDR3 in DNA: TGTGCCAGCAGTTTAGTCCCCGGGAGGCAGTATAATCAGCCCCAGCATTTT. This codes for CASSLVPGRQYNQPQHF.

The CDR3 sequence: CASSLGQFPDTQYF. CDR3 DNA sequence: TGCGCCAGCAGCTTGGGCCAGTTTCCAGATACGCAGTATTTT. This chain links TRBV5-1 with TRBJ2-3; the D is unclear. The V end was cut by 0 bases, the J end by 4 bases, with 9 bases between. The CDR3 sequence is 14 residues long. Germline CDR1 is SGHRS and CDR2 is YFSETQ. Supplemented by reference TRBV5-1 and TRBJ2-3, the full variable domain reads KAGVTQTPRYLIKTRGQQVTLSCSPISGHRSVSWYQQTPGQGLQFLFEYFSETQRNKGNFPGRFSGRQFSNSRSEMNVSTLELGDSALYLCASSLGQFPDTQYFGPGTRLTVL.

In nucleotides, the CDR3 is TGTGCCAGCAAACAGAGCCCGGTGAACACCGGGGAGCTGTTTTTT. Translating it yields CASKQSPVNTGELFF. V usage is TRBV6-5 and J usage is TRBJ2-2, with unresolved D. The CDR3 sequence is 15 residues long. V was pared by 7 bases and J by 1 base, with 13 bases between. Per germline, CDR1 MNHEY and CDR2 SVGAGI.